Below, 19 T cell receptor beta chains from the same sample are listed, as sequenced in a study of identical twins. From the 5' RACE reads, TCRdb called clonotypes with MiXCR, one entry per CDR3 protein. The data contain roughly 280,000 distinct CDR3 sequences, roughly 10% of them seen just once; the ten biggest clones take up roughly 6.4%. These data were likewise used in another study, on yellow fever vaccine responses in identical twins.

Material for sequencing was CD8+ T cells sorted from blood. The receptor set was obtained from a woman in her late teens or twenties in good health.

In DNA, the CDR3 is TGTGCCAGCAGCCAACTGGTAGCGGGAGGGGACAATGAGCAGTTCTTC. This codes for CASSQLVAGGDNEQFF. The chain joins TRBV14 to TRBJ2-1; 11 nucleotides agree with TRBD2. CDR3 length: 16 amino acids. Germline values: CDR1 SGHDN, CDR2 FVKESK. V shed 2 bases, J shed 5 bases, and the junction held 5 bases outside the gene matches.

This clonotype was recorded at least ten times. CDR3 nucleotides: TGTGCCAGCAGCTTAACCCACATAGGAGGGGGCTGGACTGAAGCTTTCTTT. Its translation: CASSLTHIGGGWTEAFF. The chain is built from TRBV7-3 and TRBJ1-1; 7 bases fit TRBD1. In germline, CDR1 is SGHTA, CDR2 FQGTGA. V lost 0 bases, J lost 5 bases, and 12 bases stayed unmatched. This CDR3 contains 17 residues. The complete variable domain, with remaining parts taken from reference TRBV7-3 and TRBJ1-1, reads GAGVSQTPSNKVTEKGKYVELRCDPISGHTALYWYRQSLGQGPEFLIYFQGTGAADDSGLPNDRFFAVRPEGSVSTLKIQRTERGDSAVYLCASSLTHIGGGWTEAFFGQGTRLTVV.

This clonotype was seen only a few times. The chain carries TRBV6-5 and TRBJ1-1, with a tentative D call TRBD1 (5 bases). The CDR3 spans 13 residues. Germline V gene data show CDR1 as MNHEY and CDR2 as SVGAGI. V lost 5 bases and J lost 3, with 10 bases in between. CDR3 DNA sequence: TGTGCCAGCAGTAAGTCAGGGTACACTGAAGCTTTCTTT. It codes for CASSKSGYTEAFF.

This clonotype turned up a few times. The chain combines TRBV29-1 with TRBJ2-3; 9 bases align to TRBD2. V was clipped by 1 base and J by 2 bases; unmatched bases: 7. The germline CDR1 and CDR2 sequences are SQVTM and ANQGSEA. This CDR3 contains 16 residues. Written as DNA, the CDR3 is TGCAGCGTTGAAGGCGGGCTAGCGGGGATCACAGATACGCAGTATTTT. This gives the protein CSVEGGLAGITDTQYF.

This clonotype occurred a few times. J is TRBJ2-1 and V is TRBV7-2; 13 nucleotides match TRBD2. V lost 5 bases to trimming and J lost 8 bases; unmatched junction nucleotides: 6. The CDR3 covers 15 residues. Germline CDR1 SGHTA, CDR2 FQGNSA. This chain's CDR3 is CASSPGTSGVDEQFF. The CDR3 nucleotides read TGTGCCAGCAGCCCAGGGACTAGCGGGGTCGATGAGCAGTTCTTC.

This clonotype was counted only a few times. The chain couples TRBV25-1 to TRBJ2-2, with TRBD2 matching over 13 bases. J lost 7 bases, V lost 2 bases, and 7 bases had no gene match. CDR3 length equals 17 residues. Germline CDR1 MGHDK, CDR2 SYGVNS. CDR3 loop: CASSEVIGTSGIGELFF. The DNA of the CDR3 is TGTGCCAGCAGTGAAGTAATTGGGACTAGCGGGATCGGGGAGCTGTTTTTT. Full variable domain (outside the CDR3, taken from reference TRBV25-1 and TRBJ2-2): EADIYQTPRYLVIGTGKKITLECSQTMGHDKMYWYQQDPGMELHLIHYSYGVNSTEKGDLSSESTVSRIRTEHFPLTLESARPSHTSQYLCASSEVIGTSGIGELFFGEGSRLTVL.

Here the CDR3 DNA reads TGTGCCAGTAGTGGTCCAGGGCCCGGGGCAGATACGCAGTATTTT. This encodes CASSGPGPGADTQYF. The V call is TRBV19, the J call TRBJ2-3; possibly TRBD1 or TRBD2 for D (5 bases each). This CDR3 spans 15 amino acids. The germline V gene encodes CDR1 LNHDA and CDR2 SQIVND (reference sequence). Trimming removed 5 bases from V and 4 bases from J, with 16 bases in between. Variable domain in full (rest from reference TRBV19 and TRBJ2-3): DGGITQSPKYLFRKEGQNVTLSCEQNLNHDAMYWYRQDPGQGLRLIYYSQIVNDFQKGDIAEGYSVSREKKESFPLTVTSAQKNPTAFYLCASSGPGPGADTQYFGPGTRLTVL.

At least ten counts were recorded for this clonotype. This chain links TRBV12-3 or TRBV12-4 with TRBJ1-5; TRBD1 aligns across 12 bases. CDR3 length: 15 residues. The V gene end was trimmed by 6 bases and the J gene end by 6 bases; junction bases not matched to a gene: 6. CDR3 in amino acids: CASSRGQGAVQPQHF. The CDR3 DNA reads TGTGCCAGCAGCCGGGGACAGGGGGCGGTTCAGCCCCAGCATTTT.

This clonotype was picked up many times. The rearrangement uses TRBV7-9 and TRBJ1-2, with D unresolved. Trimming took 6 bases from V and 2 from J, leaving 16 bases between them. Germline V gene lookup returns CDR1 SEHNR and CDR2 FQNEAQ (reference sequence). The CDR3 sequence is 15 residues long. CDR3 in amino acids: CASRGLSEGNYGYTF. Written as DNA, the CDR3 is TGTGCCAGCAGGGGATTGAGCGAGGGAAACTATGGCTACACCTTC.

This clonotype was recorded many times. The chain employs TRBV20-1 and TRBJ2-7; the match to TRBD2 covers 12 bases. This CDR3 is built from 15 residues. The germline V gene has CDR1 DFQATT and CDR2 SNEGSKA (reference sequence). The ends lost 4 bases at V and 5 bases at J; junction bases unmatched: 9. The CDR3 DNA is TGCAGTGCTACCCCCTTGCTAGCGGGGGGGAACGAGCAGTACTTC. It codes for CSATPLLAGGNEQYF.

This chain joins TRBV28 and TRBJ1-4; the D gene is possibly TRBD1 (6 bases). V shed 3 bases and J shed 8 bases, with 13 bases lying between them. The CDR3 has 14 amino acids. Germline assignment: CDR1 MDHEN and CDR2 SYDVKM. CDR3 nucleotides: TGTGCCAGCAGTTTTGGACAGTTAGACGAAAAACTGTTTTTT. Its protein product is CASSFGQLDEKLFF.

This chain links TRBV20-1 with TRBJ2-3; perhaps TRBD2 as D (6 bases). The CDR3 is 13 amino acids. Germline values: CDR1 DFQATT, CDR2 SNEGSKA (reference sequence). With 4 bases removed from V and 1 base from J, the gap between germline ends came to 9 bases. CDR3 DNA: TGCAGTGCTATGGGGGAGGGCACAGATACGCAGTATTTT. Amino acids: CSAMGEGTDTQYF.

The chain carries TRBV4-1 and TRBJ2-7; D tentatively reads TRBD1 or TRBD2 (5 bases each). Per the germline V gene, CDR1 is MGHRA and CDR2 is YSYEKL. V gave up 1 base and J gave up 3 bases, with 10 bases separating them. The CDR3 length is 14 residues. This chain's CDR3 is CASSQVEGNYEQYF. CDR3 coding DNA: TGCGCCAGCAGCCAAGTTGAGGGGAACTACGAGCAGTACTTC.

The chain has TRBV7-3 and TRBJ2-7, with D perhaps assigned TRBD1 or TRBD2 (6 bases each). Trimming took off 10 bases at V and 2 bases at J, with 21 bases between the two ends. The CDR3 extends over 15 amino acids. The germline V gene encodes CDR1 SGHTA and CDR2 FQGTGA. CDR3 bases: TGTGCCACCAAGCCCTACGGGGGCGAACCCTACGAGCAGTACTTC. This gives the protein CATKPYGGEPYEQYF.

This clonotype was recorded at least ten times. CDR3 coding DNA: TGTGCCTCCCGCGGACAGGGGGCAGAGACAGATACGCAGTATTTT. The encoded protein is CASRGQGAETDTQYF. This chain uses TRBV7-9 with TRBJ2-3, with 11 bases identical to TRBD1. The CDR3 covers 15 residues. Trimming took 11 bases from V and 3 from J; bases not matched to a gene: 10. CDR1 and CDR2 (germline): SEHNR, FQNEAQ (reference sequence).

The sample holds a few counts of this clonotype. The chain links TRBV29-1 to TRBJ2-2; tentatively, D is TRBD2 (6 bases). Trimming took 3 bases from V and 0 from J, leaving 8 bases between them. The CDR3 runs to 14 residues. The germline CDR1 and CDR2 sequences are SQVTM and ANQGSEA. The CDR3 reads CSVDPGANTGELFF. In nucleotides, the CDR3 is TGCAGCGTTGATCCGGGGGCGAACACCGGGGAGCTGTTTTTT.

The CDR3 coding sequence is TGTGCCAGCAGCTCCGGGACTAGCGGTCCTAGCTCCTACAATGAGCAGTTCTTC. It translates to CASSSGTSGPSSYNEQFF. This chain connects TRBV11-2 to TRBJ2-1; 11 nucleotides agree with TRBD2. V shed 4 bases, J shed 0 bases, and the junction held 8 bases outside the gene matches. The CDR3 covers 18 residues. The V gene's germline CDR1 is SGHAT and CDR2 FQNNGV.

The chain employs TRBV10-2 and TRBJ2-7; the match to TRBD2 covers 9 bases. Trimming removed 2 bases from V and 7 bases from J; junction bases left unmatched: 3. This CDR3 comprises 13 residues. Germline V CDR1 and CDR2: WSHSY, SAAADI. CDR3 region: CASSEGLAQEQYF. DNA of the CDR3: TGCGCCAGCAGTGAGGGACTAGCGCAAGAGCAGTACTTC.

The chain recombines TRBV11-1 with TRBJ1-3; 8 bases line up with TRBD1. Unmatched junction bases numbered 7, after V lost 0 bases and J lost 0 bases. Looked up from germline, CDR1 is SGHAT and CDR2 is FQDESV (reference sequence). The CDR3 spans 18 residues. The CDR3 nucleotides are TGTGCCAGCAGCTTAGCCCTCAGGGGGCCTACCTCTGGAAACACCATATATTTT. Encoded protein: CASSLALRGPTSGNTIYF.